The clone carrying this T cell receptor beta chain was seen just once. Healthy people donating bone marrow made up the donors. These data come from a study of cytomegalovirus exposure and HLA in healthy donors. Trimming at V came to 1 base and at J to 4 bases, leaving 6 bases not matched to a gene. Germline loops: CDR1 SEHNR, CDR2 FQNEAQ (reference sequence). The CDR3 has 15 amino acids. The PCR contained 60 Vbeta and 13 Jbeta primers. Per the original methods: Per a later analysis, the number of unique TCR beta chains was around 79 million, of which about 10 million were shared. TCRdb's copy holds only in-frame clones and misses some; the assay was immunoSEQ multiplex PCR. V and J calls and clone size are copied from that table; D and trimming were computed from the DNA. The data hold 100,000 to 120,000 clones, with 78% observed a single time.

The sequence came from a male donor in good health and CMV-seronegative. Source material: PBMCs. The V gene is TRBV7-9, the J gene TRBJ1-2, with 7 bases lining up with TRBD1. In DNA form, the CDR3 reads TGTGCCAGCAGCTTAGAGACAGGGCGCGCCTATGGCTACACCTTC. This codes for CASSLETGRAYGYTF.